A single sample is the source of the 8 T cell receptor beta chains below, sequenced in a study of Ad26.COV2.S vaccination and SARS-CoV-2 variants. Here immunoSEQ multiplex PCR was the method, and the copy in TCRdb shows in-frame clones only, minus some. The data show hundreds of thousands of clones, about 90% seen once. Treatment: around 19 received Ad26.COV2.S at low or high dose, single or two shots; five or six received placebo; per-sample allocation not given. After the first vaccine or placebo injection, samples were drawn on day 63. Sequencing was performed on peripheral blood, taken in a trial of Ad26.COV2.S vaccine versus placebo. These receptors came from a person aged 18 to 59 who received the Ad26.COV2.S COVID-19 vaccine or a placebo.

CDR3 residues: CSVEVSSRLNTEAFF. CDR3 in DNA: TGCAGCGTTGAAGTGTCCAGTCGTTTGAACACTGAAGCTTTCTTT. The rearrangement uses TRBV29-1 and TRBJ1-1; D is ambiguous. Germline-derived CDR1 and CDR2 are SQVTM and ANQGSEA. The CDR3 is 15 residues long. The germline V and J ends were trimmed by 1 base and 0 bases, with 12 bases remaining between them.

The rearrangement uses TRBV6-5 and TRBJ1-5, with D tentatively TRBD1 (6 bases). This CDR3 comprises 14 residues. Trimming cost V 5 bases and J 9 bases, with 17 bases left between them. The germline V gene has CDR1 MNHEY and CDR2 SVGAGI. CDR3 DNA sequence: TGTGCCAGCAGTCCCAGGGGCGGCGAGGGGCCCCAGCATTTT. This encodes CASSPRGGEGPQHF.

A single count supports this clone. This sequence joins TRBV7-3 and TRBJ2-1; D is uncertain. CDR3 length equals 17 residues. Trimming took off 5 bases at V and 1 base at J, with 18 bases between the two ends. Germline values: CDR1 SGHTA, CDR2 FQGTGA. CDR3 sequence reads: CASSDTPGPFSYNEQFF. Written as DNA, the CDR3 is TGTGCCAGCAGCGACACCCCGGGCCCTTTTTCCTACAATGAGCAGTTCTTC.

The V call is TRBV6-6, the J call TRBJ1-2; 9 bases are shared with TRBD1. Germline V gene sequence: CDR1 MNHNY, CDR2 SVGAGI (reference sequence). Trimming removed 4 bases from V and 8 bases from J; junction bases left unmatched: 11. This CDR3 has 15 residues. CDR3 sequence reads: CASSSRDREIVGYTF. The CDR3 nucleotides are TGTGCCAGCAGTTCCCGGGACAGGGAGATTGTAGGCTACACCTTC.

This chain uses TRBV7-9 with TRBJ2-7; 9 nucleotides line up with TRBD1. V dropped 5 bases and J dropped 0; count of bases not matched to a gene: 8. The V gene's germline CDR1 is SEHNR and CDR2 FQNEAQ (reference sequence). CDR3 length: 16 amino acids. CDR3 coding DNA: TGTGCCAGCAGCGCCGGCGGGGACAGGGCCTCCTACGAGCAGTACTTC. Its translation: CASSAGGDRASYEQYF.

This chain joins TRBV19 and TRBJ2-5, with a weak D call TRBD2 (5 bases). Germline values: CDR1 LNHDA, CDR2 SQIVND (reference sequence). Deletions cut 6 bases from V and 5 bases from J, with 13 bases between. This CDR3 comprises 13 residues. This CDR3 reads CASRVGGTETQYF. For the CDR3, the DNA is TGTGCCAGTAGAGTTGGAGGAACGGAGACCCAGTACTTC.

This rearrangement joins TRBV6-6 to TRBJ1-2; the match to TRBD1 covers 9 bases. The CDR3 is 14 amino acids. Germline V gene data show CDR1 as MNHNY and CDR2 as SVGAGI (reference sequence). J was trimmed by 3 bases and V by 6 bases; bases with no gene match: 5. CDR3 loop: CASRPGQGHYGYTF. DNA of the CDR3: TGTGCCAGCAGACCGGGACAGGGACACTATGGCTACACCTTC.

Here the CDR3 reads CASRRGQDSTEAFF. The CDR3 DNA is TGCGCCAGCAGGCGAGGACAGGATTCGACTGAAGCTTTCTTT. The V and J genes are TRBV5-1 and TRBJ1-1, with 7 bases lining up with TRBD1. The CDR3 covers 14 residues. Germline lookup yields CDR1 SGHRS and CDR2 YFSETQ. V dropped 5 bases and J dropped 5; count of bases not matched to a gene: 9.